This paragraph reports one T cell receptor beta chain. The sample holds many counts of this clonotype. Its antigen remains unidentified. No much larger clone is present one base from it, and per-base qualities are unavailable. The CDR3 has 13 amino acids, counting the end cysteine and phenylalanine. Just the 39-base CDR3 DNA is kept, in frame starting at base 1. For CDR1 and CDR2, the germline V gene lists SQVTM and ANQGSEA. V and J are truncated by 6 bases and 0 bases respectively, leaving an intervening sequence of 10 bases. TCR alpha and beta chain libraries were amplified separately from the second PCR step onward. To determine each donor's CMV status, fresh PBMCs were stimulated overnight with CMV viral lysate, and IFNgamma production from CD4+ T cells was then assessed. CD4 T cells were positively selected with Miltenyi beads, followed by positive selection of CD8 T cells from the CD4-negative fraction. Cells stained for CD3, CD4, CD8, CD45RA, CD27 and a live/dead dye were sorted on a BD Aria II into four subsets by CD45RA and CD27. Three healthy volunteers provided blood, and the blood of each volunteer was split into CD4 and CD8 T cells and then into four differentiation subsets. Approximately 120 ml of peripheral blood was collected from each donor, and PBMC were isolated by Ficoll-Paque PLUS density-gradient centrifugation. Sorted cells were lysed in RLT buffer, after which RNA was extracted using a Qiagen RNeasy kit and stored at -80 degrees C.

Libraries were made using UMI-ligation and nested PCR. The beta constant-region primer consisted of an equimolar mixture of two oligonucleotides that together covered TRBC1 and TRBC2. Four rounds of PCR were used to amplify ligated cDNA, with nested alpha and beta constant-region primers being used together with the SP2 primer. T4 RNA ligase 1 ligated a single-stranded oligonucleotide carrying the SP2 primer and a 12-nucleotide UMI to the cDNA 3' end. Incubation of the ligation reaction was carried out at 16 degrees C for roughly 19-24 hours. PCR2 was typically performed as a SYBR Green qPCR and was stopped at a predetermined threshold so that over-amplification was prevented. Apart from the first purification, every purification step used Agencourt AMPure XP magnetic beads. Library quantification was done by Qubit, followed by a TapeStation check on which the main peak was expected at around 650 bp. Sequencing of the pooled libraries was done on an Illumina MiSeq using v2 2x251 paired-end kits, which typically yielded about 0.85-2.3 million reads per sample. Libraries were pooled at approximately 3.7 nM per sample, and roughly 4.5-7.5% PhiX was added to improve cluster recognition. Regarding the original processing steps: Using tag matching that tolerated one base-pair mismatch, Decombinator assigned V and J genes to FASTQ reads that had been processed by Demultiplexor. UMIs were used by Collapsinator to correct both sequencing errors and frequency errors arising from PCR heterogeneity. CDR3Translator translated TCRs and extracted CDR3s from the conserved cysteine to the FGXG phenylalanine, flagging non-productive sequences. Gini, Shannon entropy and inverse Simpson indices were calculated on repertoires subsampled to equal numbers of UMI-defined TCRs. Power-law fits to clonotype abundance distributions were performed by maximum likelihood within the linear range. Similar UMI counts, unique TCR numbers and clonal distributions were obtained with the pipeline and with MIGEC on one naive CD8 sample. In one analysis, naive TCRs also found in any memory subset of the same donor were removed from the naive repertoire. A set of under 8,500 CMV-associated CDR3 sequences, compiled from VDJdb and a published dataset, was used to search the repertoires. TCRdb reran the public reads through fastp at Q25 and MiXCR, keeping productive beta chains. CDR3 protein sequences are deduplicated, and each keeps its most common genes and DNA. None of the V and J calls come from the authors' own analysis; TCRdb made them. This sample lists 80,000 or so distinct CDR3 sequences; about 8.2% were detected once. The top ten clonotypes cover over 0.95% of the sample.

These data are taken from a study of naive and memory T cell subsets (dated by TCRdb to about 2017). At the level of the whole study: Sorted naive and memory T cell subsets from peripheral blood were analyzed in the study using a UMI-based, open-source pipeline for TCR alpha and beta sequencing. The results of the functional CMV T cell responses matched the IgG serology results in every case. RNA was DNase-treated and reverse transcribed with TCR constant-region primers, mostly using SuperScript III. What the research found in general, with its limitations: Gini index rose and Shannon and inverse Simpson diversity fell from naive through CM, EM and EMRA in both CD4 and CD8 cells. Once error correction was done, more than 90% of naive TCR sequences showed up just once, which made the naive abundance distributions much steeper than those of the memory subsets. The repertoire findings for the naive and memory subsets could not be validated, as no ground truth was available. Each clonotype was defined as a single alpha or beta chain sequence rather than as a paired alpha/beta receptor. A few larger clonotypes were present in naive repertoires, particularly the CD8 repertoires, and these clonotypes were possibly memory cells re-expressing CD45RA. RNA-based TCR counts may be affected by expression changes linked to T cell activation and differentiation. TCR abundance followed a power law whose exponent differed between naive and memory subsets but was consistent across the three individuals.

The rearranged chain carries TRBV29-1 and TRBJ2-3; the D gene remains uncertain. The clonotype originates from a human donor in good health. Sequenced: naive CD8+ T cells from blood. In the paper's terms, the cell subset or site label means: naive T cells, CD45RA high CD27+. The DNA is as follows: TGCAGCGTACTCGGGCAAAGCACAGATACGCAGTATTTT. It encodes CSVLGQSTDTQYF.